This T cell receptor beta chain was recovered during a study of cytomegalovirus exposure and HLA in healthy donors. General study points: In an earlier analysis, most TCR beta V segments were productive about 87% or about 30% of the time. A later analysis showed TCR association rates differing by HLA locus, peaking at DRB1 and lowest at HLA-C.

This CDR3 contains 17 residues. Per germline, CDR1 SGHVS and CDR2 FNYEAQ. The PCR made use of 60 Vbeta and 13 Jbeta primers. Data came from immunoSEQ multiplex PCR; TCRdb stores just in-frame clones and leaves some out. The sample has about 110,000 clones; approximately 15% are singletons. Worth noting for this clone: Its antigen is not identified. Its ends do not fully match the called genes, so a read error is possible. At the DNA level, this CDR3 is encoded by other sequences in the same sample as well.

V gene TRBV7-6 combines with J gene TRBJ2-5, with TRBD2 matching 11 bases. The clonotype was recovered from a woman aged 18-29 years in good health and CMV-seronegative. Sample: PBMCs. The CDR3 region has the DNA TGCGCCAGCAGCTTAGGCGCTAGCGGGGGGTACCAAGAGACCCAGTACTTC. Residues: CASSLGASGGYQETQYF.